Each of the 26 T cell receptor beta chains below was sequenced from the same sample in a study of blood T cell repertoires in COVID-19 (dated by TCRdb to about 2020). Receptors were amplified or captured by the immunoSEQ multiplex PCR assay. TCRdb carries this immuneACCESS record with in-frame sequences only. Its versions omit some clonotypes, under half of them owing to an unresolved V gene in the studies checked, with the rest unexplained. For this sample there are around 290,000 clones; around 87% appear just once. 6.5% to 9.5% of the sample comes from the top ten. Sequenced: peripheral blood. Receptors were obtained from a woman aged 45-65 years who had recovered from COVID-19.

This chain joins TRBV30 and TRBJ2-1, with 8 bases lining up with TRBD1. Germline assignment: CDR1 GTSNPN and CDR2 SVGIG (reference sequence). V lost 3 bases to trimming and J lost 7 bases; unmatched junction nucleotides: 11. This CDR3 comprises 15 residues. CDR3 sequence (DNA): TGTGCCTGGAGAATAGAACGACAGGGGTCGAATGAGCAGTTCTTC. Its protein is CAWRIERQGSNEQFF.

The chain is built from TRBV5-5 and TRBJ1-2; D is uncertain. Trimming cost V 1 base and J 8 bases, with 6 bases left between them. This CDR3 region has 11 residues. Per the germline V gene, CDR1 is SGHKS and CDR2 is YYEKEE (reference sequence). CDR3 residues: CASSLYQGYTF. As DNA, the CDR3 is TGTGCCAGCAGCTTGTACCAGGGCTACACCTTC.

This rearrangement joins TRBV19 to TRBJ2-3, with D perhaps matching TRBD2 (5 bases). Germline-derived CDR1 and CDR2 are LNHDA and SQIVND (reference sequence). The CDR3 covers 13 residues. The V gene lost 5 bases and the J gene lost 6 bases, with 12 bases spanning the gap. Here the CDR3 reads CASSLSGWDTQYF. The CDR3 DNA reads TGTGCCAGTAGTCTCTCGGGGTGGGATACGCAGTATTTT.

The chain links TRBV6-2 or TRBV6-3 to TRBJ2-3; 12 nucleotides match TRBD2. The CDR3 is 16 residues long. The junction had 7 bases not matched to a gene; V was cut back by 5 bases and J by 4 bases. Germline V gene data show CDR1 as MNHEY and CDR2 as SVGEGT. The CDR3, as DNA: TGTGCCAGCAGTCGACTAGCGGGAGTTGGTGCAGATACGCAGTATTTT. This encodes CASSRLAGVGADTQYF.

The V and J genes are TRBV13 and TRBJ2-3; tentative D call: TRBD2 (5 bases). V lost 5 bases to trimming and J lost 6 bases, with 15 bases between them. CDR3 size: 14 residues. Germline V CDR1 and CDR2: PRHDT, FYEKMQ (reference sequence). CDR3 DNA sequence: TGTGCCAGCAGCACACTAGAGCAGTTTGATACGCAGTATTTT. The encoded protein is CASSTLEQFDTQYF.

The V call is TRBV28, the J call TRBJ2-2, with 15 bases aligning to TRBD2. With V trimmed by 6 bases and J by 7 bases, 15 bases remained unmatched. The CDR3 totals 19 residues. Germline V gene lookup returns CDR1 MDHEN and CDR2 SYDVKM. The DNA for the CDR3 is TGTGCCAGCAGATTTCCACCTGGGACTAGCGGGAGGTTAAACGGGGAGCTGTTTTTT. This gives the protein CASRFPPGTSGRLNGELFF.

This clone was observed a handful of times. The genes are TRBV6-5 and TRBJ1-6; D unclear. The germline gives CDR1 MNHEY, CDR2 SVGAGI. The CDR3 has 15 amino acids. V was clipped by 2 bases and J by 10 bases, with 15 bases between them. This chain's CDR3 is CASSYAERPVSPLHF. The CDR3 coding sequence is TGTGCCAGCAGTTACGCGGAGAGACCGGTCTCACCCCTCCACTTT.

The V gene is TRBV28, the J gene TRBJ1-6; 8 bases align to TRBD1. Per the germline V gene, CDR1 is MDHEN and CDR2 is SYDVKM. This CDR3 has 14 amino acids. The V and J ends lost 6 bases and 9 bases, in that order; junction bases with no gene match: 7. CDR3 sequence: CASRVTGEVSPLHF. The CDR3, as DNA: TGTGCCAGCAGGGTGACAGGGGAGGTTTCACCCCTCCACTTT.

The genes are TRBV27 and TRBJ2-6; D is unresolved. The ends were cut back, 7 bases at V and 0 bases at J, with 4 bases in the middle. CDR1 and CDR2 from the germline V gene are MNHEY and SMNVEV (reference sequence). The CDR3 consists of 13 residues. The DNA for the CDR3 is TGTGCCAGCACCTACTCTGGGGCCAACGTCCTGACTTTC. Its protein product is CASTYSGANVLTF.

The CDR3 here is CAWANRLAGSWFQETQYF. The CDR3 DNA sequence: TGTGCCTGGGCCAACCGACTAGCGGGGTCATGGTTCCAAGAGACCCAGTACTTC. The chain links TRBV30 to TRBJ2-5; 11 bases align to TRBD2. CDR3 length: 18 amino acids. CDR1 is GTSNPN, CDR2 SVGIG, per germline (reference sequence). V lost 5 bases and J lost 1; bases outside the gene matches: 15.

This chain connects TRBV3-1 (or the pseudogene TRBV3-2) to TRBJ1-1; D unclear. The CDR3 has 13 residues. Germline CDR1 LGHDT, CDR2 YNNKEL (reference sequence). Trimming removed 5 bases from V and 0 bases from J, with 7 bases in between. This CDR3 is CASSSEMNTEAFF. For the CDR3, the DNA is TGTGCCAGCAGCAGTGAGATGAACACTGAAGCTTTCTTT.

CDR3 sequence: CAIKPGLEMEDEQFF. The DNA of the CDR3 is TGTGCCATAAAACCGGGACTAGAGATGGAAGATGAGCAGTTCTTC. V gene TRBV10-3 combines with J gene TRBJ2-1; 8 nucleotides match TRBD2. Germline lookup yields CDR1 ENHRY and CDR2 SYGVKD. The CDR3 is 15 residues long. V lost 9 bases and J lost 8; bases outside the gene matches: 15.

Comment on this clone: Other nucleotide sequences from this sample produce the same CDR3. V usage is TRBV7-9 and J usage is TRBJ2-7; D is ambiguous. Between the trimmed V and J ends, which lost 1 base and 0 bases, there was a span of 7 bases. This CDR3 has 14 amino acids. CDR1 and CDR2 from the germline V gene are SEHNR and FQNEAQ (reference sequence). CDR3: CASSLGAGSYEQYF. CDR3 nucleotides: TGTGCCAGCAGCTTAGGAGCAGGCTCCTACGAGCAGTACTTC.

The CDR3 region is CAWSEGLAGGDEQYF. For the CDR3, the DNA is TGTGCCTGGAGCGAGGGACTAGCGGGAGGTGACGAGCAGTACTTC. The rearrangement joins TRBV30 to TRBJ2-7, with 15 bases fitting TRBD2. The CDR3 runs to 15 residues. The ends lost 3 bases at V and 5 bases at J; junction bases unmatched: 5. Per germline, CDR1 GTSNPN and CDR2 SVGIG (reference sequence).

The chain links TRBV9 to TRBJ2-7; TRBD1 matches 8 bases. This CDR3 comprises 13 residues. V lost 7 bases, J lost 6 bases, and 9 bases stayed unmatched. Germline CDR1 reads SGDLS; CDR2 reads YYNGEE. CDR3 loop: CASALGQVGEQYF. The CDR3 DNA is TGTGCCAGCGCTTTGGGACAGGTTGGCGAGCAGTACTTC.

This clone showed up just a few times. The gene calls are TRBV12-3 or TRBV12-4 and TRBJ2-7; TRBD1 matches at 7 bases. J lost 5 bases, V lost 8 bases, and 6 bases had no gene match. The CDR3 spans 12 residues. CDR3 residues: CASRQGSHEQYF. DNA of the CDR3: TGTGCCAGCCGACAGGGATCACACGAGCAGTACTTC.

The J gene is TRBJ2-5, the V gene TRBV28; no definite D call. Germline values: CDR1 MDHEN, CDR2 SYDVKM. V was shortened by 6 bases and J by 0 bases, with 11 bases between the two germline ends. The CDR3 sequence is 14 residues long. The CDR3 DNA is TGTGCCAGCAGCCCCCCGCGGTACCAAGAGACCCAGTACTTC. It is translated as CASSPPRYQETQYF.

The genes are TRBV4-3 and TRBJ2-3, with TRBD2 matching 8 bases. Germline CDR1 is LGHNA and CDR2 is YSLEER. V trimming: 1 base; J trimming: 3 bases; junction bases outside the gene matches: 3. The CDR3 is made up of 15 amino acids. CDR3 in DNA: TGCGCCAGCAGCCAAGCGGGAGGGGGGACAGATACGCAGTATTTT. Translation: CASSQAGGGTDTQYF.

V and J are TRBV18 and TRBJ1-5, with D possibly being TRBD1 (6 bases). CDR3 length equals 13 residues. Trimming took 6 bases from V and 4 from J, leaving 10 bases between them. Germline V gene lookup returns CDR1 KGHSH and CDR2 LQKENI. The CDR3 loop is CASSHDRNQPQHF. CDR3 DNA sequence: TGTGCCAGCTCCCACGACAGGAATCAGCCCCAGCATTTT.

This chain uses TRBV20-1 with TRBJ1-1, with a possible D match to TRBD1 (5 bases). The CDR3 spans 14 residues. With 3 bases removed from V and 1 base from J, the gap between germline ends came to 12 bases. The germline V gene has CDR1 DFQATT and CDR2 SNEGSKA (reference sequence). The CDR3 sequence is CSASRGGPNTEAFF. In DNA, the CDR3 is TGCAGTGCTAGTAGGGGCGGCCCGAACACTGAAGCTTTCTTT.

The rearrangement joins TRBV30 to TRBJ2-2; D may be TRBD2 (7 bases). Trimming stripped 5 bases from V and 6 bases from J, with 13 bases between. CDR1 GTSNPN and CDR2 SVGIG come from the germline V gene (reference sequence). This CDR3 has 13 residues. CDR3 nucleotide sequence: TGTGCCTGGGCATCGGGGGGCCCCGGGGAGCTGTTTTTT. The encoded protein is CAWASGGPGELFF.

This CDR3 reads CASSTQGQPSEKLFF. As DNA, the CDR3 is TGTGCCAGCAGTACACAGGGGCAGCCTTCGGAAAAACTGTTTTTT. The chain carries TRBV2 and TRBJ1-4, with 7 bases matching TRBD1. The CDR3 has 15 residues. Unmatched junction bases numbered 11, after V lost 5 bases and J lost 8 bases. Germline CDR1 is SNHLY and CDR2 is FYNNEI.

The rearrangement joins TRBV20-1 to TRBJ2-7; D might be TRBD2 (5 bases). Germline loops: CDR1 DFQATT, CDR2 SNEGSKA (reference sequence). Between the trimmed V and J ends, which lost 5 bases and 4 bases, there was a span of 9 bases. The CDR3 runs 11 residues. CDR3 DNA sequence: TGCAGTGCTGTTGGCGGGTACGAGCAGTACTTC. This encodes CSAVGGYEQYF.

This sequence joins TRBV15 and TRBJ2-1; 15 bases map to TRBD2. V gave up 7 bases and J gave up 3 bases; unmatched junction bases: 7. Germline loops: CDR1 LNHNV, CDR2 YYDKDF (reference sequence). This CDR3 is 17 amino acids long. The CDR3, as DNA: TGTGCCACCATGTCAGGACTAGCGGGAGGGAGCTACAATGAGCAGTTCTTC. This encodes CATMSGLAGGSYNEQFF.

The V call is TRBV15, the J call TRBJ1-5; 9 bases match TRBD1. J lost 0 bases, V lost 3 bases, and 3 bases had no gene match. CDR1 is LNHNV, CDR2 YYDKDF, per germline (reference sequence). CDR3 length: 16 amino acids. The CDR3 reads CATSSRDRVSNQPQHF. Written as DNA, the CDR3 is TGTGCCACCAGCAGCAGGGACAGGGTTAGCAATCAGCCCCAGCATTTT.

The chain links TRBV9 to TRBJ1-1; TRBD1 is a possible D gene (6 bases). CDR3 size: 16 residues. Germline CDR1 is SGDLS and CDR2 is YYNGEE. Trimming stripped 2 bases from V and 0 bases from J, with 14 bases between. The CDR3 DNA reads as TGTGCCAGCAGCGTCGGGACCGGGACACTGAACACTGAAGCTTTCTTT. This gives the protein CASSVGTGTLNTEAFF.